The 10 T cell receptor beta chains below all came from one sample that was sequenced in a study of Graves' ophthalmopathy and Graves' hyperthyroidism. For repertoire sequencing, the TCR beta CDR3 regions were amplified from RNA transcripts. An initial RT-PCR round employing HTBI primers preceded a second-round multiplex PCR. TCRdb used MiXCR to reprocess the multiplex PCR reads, holding one entry per CDR3 protein. The sample has 600,000 to 700,000 distinct CDR3 sequences; approximately 39% are singletons. Sequenced material: peripheral blood. These receptors all come from an adult man with Graves' ophthalmopathy.

The chain employs TRBV20-1 and TRBJ1-2; D possibly corresponds to TRBD1 (5 bases). CDR1 is DFQATT, CDR2 SNEGSKA, per germline (reference sequence). CDR3 length: 15 residues. V lost 1 base to trimming and J lost 6 bases, with 18 bases between them. The CDR3 bases are TGCAGTGCTAGAGCTTTGGGACTACTAGCCGATGGCTACACCTTC. Translating it yields CSARALGLLADGYTF.

This clonotype was found many times. The rearrangement links TRBV2 to TRBJ1-1; weak D call: TRBD1 (5 bases). The CDR3 extends over 16 amino acids. Germline-derived CDR1 and CDR2 are SNHLY and FYNNEI. V was pared by 6 bases and J by 0 bases, with 17 bases between. CDR3 loop: CASRDAGTVMNTEAFF. DNA of the CDR3: TGTGCCAGCAGGGATGCTGGGACGGTCATGAACACTGAAGCTTTCTTT.

The chain joins TRBV12-5 to TRBJ1-5, with a possible D match to TRBD1 (5 bases). Germline lookup yields CDR1 LGHNT and CDR2 FRNRAP. Trimming removed 7 bases at V and 0 bases at J, with 28 bases between. This CDR3 has 20 residues. The CDR3, as DNA: TGTGCTAGTGCCAAAACCGGGGCAGTCAGATCAGCCAGTAGCAATCAGCCCCAGCATTTT. Translating it yields CASAKTGAVRSASSNQPQHF. The full variable domain, in which reference TRBV12-5 and TRBJ1-5 provide the parts outside the CDR3, is DARVTQTPRHKVTEMGQEVTMRCQPILGHNTVFWYRQTMMQGLELLAYFRNRAPLDDSGMPKDRFSAEMPDATLATLKIQPSEPRDSAVYFCASAKTGAVRSASSNQPQHFGDGTRLSIL.

This clonotype was detected a few times. The V gene is TRBV24-1, the J gene TRBJ2-2; TRBD1 aligns across 10 bases. Germline-derived CDR1 and CDR2 are KGHDR and SFDVKD. The CDR3 consists of 20 residues. Trimming took 4 bases from V and 6 from J; bases not matched to a gene: 19. CDR3: CATSELPGQGSEGMSGELFF. The CDR3 bases are TGTGCCACCAGTGAATTACCGGGACAGGGGAGCGAAGGGATGTCCGGGGAGCTGTTTTTT.

Comments on this clonotype: This may be a read error, as it is one base from a much larger clone. V is TRBV19 and J is TRBJ1-1; no definite D call. The CDR3 runs 14 residues. Per the germline V gene, CDR1 is LNHDA and CDR2 is SQIVND (reference sequence). The CDR3 bases are TGTGCCAGTAGTTACAGTGTTCTGAACACTGAAGCTCTCTTT. It codes for CASSYSVLNTEALF.

This clonotype was seen many times. The chain has TRBV24-1 and TRBJ1-4; a possible D gene is TRBD1 (5 bases). The V end was cut by 3 bases, the J end by 7 bases, with 32 bases between. Germline V CDR1 and CDR2: KGHDR, SFDVKD. There are 21 residues in the CDR3. The CDR3 region has the DNA TGTGCCACCAGTGATCTGGGAGGTTGGGCCAGGGAAAGGATAGGCGTTGAAAAACTGTTTTTT. Its protein is CATSDLGGWARERIGVEKLFF.

This clonotype was counted a few times. The chain is built from TRBV13 and TRBJ2-7, with TRBD2 matching over 8 bases. This CDR3 comprises 16 residues. V dropped 4 bases and J dropped 2; count of bases not matched to a gene: 10. From germline, CDR1 is PRHDT and CDR2 FYEKMQ (reference sequence). CDR3 nucleotide sequence: TGTGCCAGCAGCTCGGTGGTAGCGGGAACCCCCTACGAGCAGTACTTC. This gives the protein CASSSVVAGTPYEQYF.

Ten or more counts support this clonotype. The chain links TRBV5-8 to TRBJ1-2; no definite D call. The CDR3 contains 16 residues. The V gene's germline CDR1 is SGHTS and CDR2 YDEGEE. Between the trimmed V and J ends, which lost 0 bases and 3 bases, there was a span of 15 bases. The chain's CDR3 is CASSLGFDGTYYGYTF. DNA of the CDR3: TGTGCCAGCAGCTTGGGGTTCGACGGCACCTACTATGGCTACACCTTC.

The table lists this clonotype with many counts. The chain carries TRBV2 and TRBJ2-2; 8 bases fit TRBD1. The CDR3 consists of 17 residues. The germline gives CDR1 SNHLY, CDR2 FYNNEI. V trimming: 5 bases; J trimming: 0 bases; junction bases outside the gene matches: 8. As DNA, the CDR3 is TGTGCCAGCAGTAGCCACCCACAGGGGGCGAACACCGGGGAGCTGTTTTTT. Residues: CASSSHPQGANTGELFF. Using reference TRBV2 and TRBJ2-2 for the parts outside the CDR3, the full variable domain is EPEVTQTPSHQVTQMGQEVILRCVPISNHLYFYWYRQILGQKVEFLVSFYNNEISEKSEIFDDQFSVERPDGSNFTLKIRSTKLEDSAMYFCASSSHPQGANTGELFFGEGSRLTVL.

The V and J genes are TRBV2 and TRBJ1-6; 7 bases map to TRBD1. With 3 bases clipped from V and 7 bases from J, the junction kept 9 bases outside the gene matches. Looked up from germline, CDR1 is SNHLY and CDR2 is FYNNEI. CDR3 length equals 16 residues. DNA of the CDR3: TGTGCCAGCAGTGACCGACAGCCGGGACAGAATTCACCCCTCCACTTT. Protein product: CASSDRQPGQNSPLHF.